These 12 T cell receptor beta chains originate from one sample sequenced in a study of T cells expressing NK-cell markers. One entry per CDR3 protein, without DNA, is what TCRdb gives after re-calling the 5' RACE reads. The table gives 550,000 to 600,000 distinct CDR3 sequences; the top ten clones make up approximately 3.6% of it. Specimen: blood T cells: a sorted CD56 or NKG2C T cell subset, CD4+ or CD8+ T cells, or bulk PBMC T cells (not recorded which). These receptors came from a man between 18 and 35 years old in good health.

V gene TRBV6-5 combines with J gene TRBJ2-5. There are 12 residues in the CDR3. Germline values: CDR1 MNHEY, CDR2 SVGAGI. CDR3 loop: CASSYSGQSEYF.

The chain has TRBV20-1 and TRBJ2-6; the D call from TCRdb, TRBD1, cannot be confirmed without DNA. Germline V gene lookup returns CDR1 DFQATT and CDR2 SNEGSKA (reference sequence). The CDR3 runs 17 residues. The chain's CDR3 is CSAYRGGSFSGANVLTF.

The CDR3: CASSANLMEDIQYF. The gene calls are TRBV27 and TRBJ2-4; checking the TCRdb D call of TRBD2 is not possible without DNA. Germline CDR1 MNHEY, CDR2 SMNVEV (reference sequence). The CDR3 contains 14 residues.

The chain has TRBV12-3 or TRBV12-4 and TRBJ1-3. The CDR3 runs to 12 residues. Here the CDR3 reads CASKPPSNTIYF.

The gene calls are TRBV7-8 and TRBJ2-4; TCRdb outputs TRBD1, but without DNA this stays unchecked. In germline, CDR1 is SGHVS, CDR2 FQNEAQ. The CDR3 extends over 17 amino acids. CDR3 amino acids: CASSLDSGRLAKNIQYF.

CDR3 residues: CASSDSPGANVLTF. V is TRBV6-2 or TRBV6-3 and J is TRBJ2-6. Germline CDR1 reads MNHEY; CDR2 reads SVGEGT. The CDR3 extends over 14 amino acids.

The rearrangement links TRBV7-9 to TRBJ1-6; TCRdb's D call of TRBD1 is untestable without DNA. The CDR3 extends over 15 amino acids. Germline V gives CDR1 SEHNR, CDR2 FQNEAQ (reference sequence). The CDR3 loop reads CASSLGQGYDSPLHF. The entire variable domain, with the rest obtained from reference TRBV7-9 and TRBJ1-6, is as follows: DTGVSQNPRHKITKRGQNVTFRCDPISEHNRLYWYRQTLGQGPEFLTYFQNEAQLEKSRLLSDRFSAERPKGSFSTLEIQRTEQGDSAMYLCASSLGQGYDSPLHFGNGTRLTVT.

The chain joins TRBV30 to TRBJ2-3; TCRdb's D gene call, TRBD1, goes unchecked for lack of DNA. Germline V CDR1 and CDR2: GTSNPN, SVGIG (reference sequence). The CDR3 sequence is 17 residues long. CDR3 residues: CAWSSSGYRLSTDTQYF.

The rearrangement links TRBV6-5 to TRBJ2-1; the TCRdb call, TRBD1, lacks DNA for checking. The CDR3 has 16 residues. CDR1 MNHEY and CDR2 SVGAGI come from the germline V gene. CDR3 region: CASSYPRHGRSNEQFF.

The chain carries TRBV5-1 and TRBJ1-1; lacking DNA, the TRBD1 call made by TCRdb goes unchecked. The CDR3 is made up of 15 amino acids. The V gene's germline CDR1 is SGHRS and CDR2 YFSETQ. CDR3: CASSFNLQGNTEAFF.

This chain links TRBV28 with TRBJ1-3; TCRdb outputs TRBD1, but without DNA this stays unchecked. Looked up from germline, CDR1 is MDHEN and CDR2 is SYDVKM. The CDR3 covers 14 residues. This chain's CDR3 is CASRSGTAGNTIYF.

This chain connects TRBV7-2 to TRBJ2-2; TCRdb's D gene call, TRBD2, goes unchecked for lack of DNA. Germline values: CDR1 SGHTA, CDR2 FQGNSA. The CDR3 has 15 residues. The CDR3 loop is CASSPSRPNTGELFF.